This is a list of T cell receptor beta chains from one sample in a study of blood T cell repertoires in COVID-19. Assay used: immunoSEQ multiplex PCR; TCRdb lists only in-frame clones, some missing. The sample has around 250,000 clones, 86% seen once. The sequenced material came from peripheral blood. The source is a man older than 75 with acute or convalescent COVID-19. Both conserved end residues are part of each CDR3. Each record gives: V gene, J gene, CDR3 protein.

>TRBV28|TRBJ1-6
CASSSPGLQNSPLHF
>TRBV3-1/TRBV3-2|TRBJ1-3
CASSPRTGRGNTIYF
>TRBV29-1|TRBJ1-1
CSVGGGPEAFF
>TRBV15|TRBJ1-1
CATSRVVNTEAFF
>TRBV19|TRBJ1-5
CAREGGGCQPQHF
>TRBV19|TRBJ1-5
CASSIGLTGRQPQHF
>TRBV18|TRBJ2-2
CASSRPGATGELFF
>TRBV7-2|TRBJ1-3
CASSLVPIHSSGNTIYF
>TRBV28|TRBJ1-4
CASNRFVEKLFF
>TRBV4-2|TRBJ2-3
CASSQNRGRREGTDTQYF
>TRBV4-3|TRBJ1-2
CASSQDRGKPNYGYTF
>TRBV5-5|TRBJ1-5
CASSLAPGVDNQPQHF
>TRBV9|TRBJ1-2
CASSVEGARNYGYTF
>TRBV6-5|TRBJ1-5
CASRDFKGQPQHF
>TRBV6-6|TRBJ2-7
CASSSQAGGSYEQYF
>TRBV6-2/TRBV6-3|TRBJ1-2
CASSPDTRTSNYGYTF
>TRBV19|TRBJ1-1
CASSPSGSNTEAFF
>TRBV19|TRBJ2-7
CASNLGQGSYEQYF
>TRBV6-4|TRBJ1-1
CASRPGGSEAFF
>TRBV12-3/TRBV12-4|TRBJ1-1
CASTAETGTEAFF
>TRBV19|TRBJ1-4
CASSTGQVLNEKLFF
>TRBV19|TRBJ1-5
CASTPTRGYNQPQHF
>TRBV28|TRBJ2-3
CASSLQGAGTDTQYF
>TRBV7-2|TRBJ1-3
CASSLRQAADTIYF
>TRBV5-4|TRBJ2-5
CASSSGGRQETQYF
>TRBV27|TRBJ1-2
CASSFSGLPRDGYTF
>TRBV5-1|TRBJ2-7
CASSLEHNEQYF
>TRBV5-1|TRBJ2-7
CASSPGGTSYEQYF